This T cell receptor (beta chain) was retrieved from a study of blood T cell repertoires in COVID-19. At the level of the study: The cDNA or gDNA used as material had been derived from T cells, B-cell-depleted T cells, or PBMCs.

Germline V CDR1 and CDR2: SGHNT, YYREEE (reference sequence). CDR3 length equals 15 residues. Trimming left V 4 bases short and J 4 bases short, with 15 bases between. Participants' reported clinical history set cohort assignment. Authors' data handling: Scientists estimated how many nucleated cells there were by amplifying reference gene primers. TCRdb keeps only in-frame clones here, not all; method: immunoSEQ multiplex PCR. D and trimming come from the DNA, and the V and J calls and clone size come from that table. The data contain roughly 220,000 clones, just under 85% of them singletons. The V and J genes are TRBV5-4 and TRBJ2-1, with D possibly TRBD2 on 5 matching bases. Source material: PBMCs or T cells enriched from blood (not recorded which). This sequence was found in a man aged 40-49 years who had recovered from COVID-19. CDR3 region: CASSGRTAPYNEQFF. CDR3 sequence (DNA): TGTGCCAGCAGCGGACGGACTGCGCCATACAATGAGCAGTTCTTC. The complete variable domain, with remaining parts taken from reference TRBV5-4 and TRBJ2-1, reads ETGVTQSPTHLIKTRGQQVTLRCSSQSGHNTVSWYQQALGQGPQFIFQYYREEENGRGNFPPRFSGLQFPNYSSELNVNALELDDSALYLCASSGRTAPYNEQFFGPGTRLTVL.